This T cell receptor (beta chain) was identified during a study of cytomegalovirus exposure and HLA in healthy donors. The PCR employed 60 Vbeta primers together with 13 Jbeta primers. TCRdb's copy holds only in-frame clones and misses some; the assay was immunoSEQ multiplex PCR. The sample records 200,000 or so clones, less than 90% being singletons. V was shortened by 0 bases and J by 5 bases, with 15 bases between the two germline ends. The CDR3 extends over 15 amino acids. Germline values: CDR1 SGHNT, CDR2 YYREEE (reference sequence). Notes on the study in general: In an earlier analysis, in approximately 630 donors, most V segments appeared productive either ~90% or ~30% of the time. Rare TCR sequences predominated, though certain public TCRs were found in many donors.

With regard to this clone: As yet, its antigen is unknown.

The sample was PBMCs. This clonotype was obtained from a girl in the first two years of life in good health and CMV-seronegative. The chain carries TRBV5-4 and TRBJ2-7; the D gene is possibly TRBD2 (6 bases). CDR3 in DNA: TGTGCCAGCAGCTTGGGGGGGGTTTTGGGGGACGAGCAGTACTTC. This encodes CASSLGGVLGDEQYF. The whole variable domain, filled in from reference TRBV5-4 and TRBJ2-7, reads ETGVTQSPTHLIKTRGQQVTLRCSSQSGHNTVSWYQQALGQGPQFIFQYYREEENGRGNFPPRFSGLQFPNYSSELNVNALELDDSALYLCASSLGGVLGDEQYFGPGTRLTVT.